This TCR beta chain was observed in a study of T cells in Graves' hyperthyroidism and ophthalmopathy. General study points: Most thyroid clonotypes that were expanded above 0.001 also turned up in blood.

Uncontrolled infection, other autoimmune disease, pregnancy or lactation led to exclusion. Each diagnosis was grounded in clinical symptoms, serum thyroxine and TRAb, thyroid ultrasound, and orbital computed tomography. V dropped 0 bases and J dropped 7 bases, with 16 bases sitting between them. From germline, CDR1 is LNHDA and CDR2 SQIVND (reference sequence). This CDR3 has 16 residues. There were TCR beta CDR3 regions amplified from RNA transcripts. First-round RT-PCR with HTBI primers amplified the TCR CDR3 region. One entry per CDR3 protein results from TCRdb running MiXCR on the multiplex PCR reads. This repertoire shows 250,000 to 350,000 distinct CDR3 sequences, 16% found once; its top ten account for 33%. In the case of this clonotype: Its antigen is not known.

Specimen: blood. This clonotype originated in a man younger than 45 with Graves' hyperthyroidism. V gene TRBV19 combines with J gene TRBJ2-1, with D possibly being TRBD2 (5 bases). The CDR3 reads CASSIDGNRDVNEQFF. The CDR3 DNA is TGTGCCAGTAGTATAGATGGTAACCGGGATGTAAATGAGCAGTTCTTC.